These 32 T cell receptor beta chains came from one sample sequenced in a study of identical twins. MiXCR, run by TCRdb on the 5' RACE reads, gives a single entry per CDR3 protein. The repertoire holds approximately 620,000 distinct CDR3 sequences, with 8.6% as singletons. Another study also made use of these data, one on yellow fever vaccine responses in identical twins.

Source material: PBMCs. The receptors shown here come from a woman aged 18-29 years in good health.

This chain connects TRBV20-1 to TRBJ2-2; no reliable D call. V gave up 6 bases and J gave up 2 bases, with 16 bases separating them. From germline, CDR1 is DFQATT and CDR2 SNEGSKA (reference sequence). This CDR3 is built from 15 residues. The CDR3 loop is CSAPGWAKNTGELFF. The DNA of the CDR3 is TGCAGTGCACCCGGCTGGGCAAAAAACACCGGGGAGCTGTTTTTT.

The chain recombines TRBV5-1 with TRBJ2-7; D ambiguous. Germline V gene data show CDR1 as SGHRS and CDR2 as YFSETQ. The CDR3 length is 13 residues. The V end was cut by 2 bases, the J end by 6 bases, with 12 bases between. In DNA form, the CDR3 reads TGCGCCAGCAGCTTTTCGGCCTCCCGCGAGCAGTACTTC. Amino acids: CASSFSASREQYF. The variable domain in full, with the rest retrieved from reference TRBV5-1 and TRBJ2-7, is KAGVTQTPRYLIKTRGQQVTLSCSPISGHRSVSWYQQTPGQGLQFLFEYFSETQRNKGNFPGRFSGRQFSNSRSEMNVSTLELGDSALYLCASSFSASREQYFGPGTRLTVT.

The chain combines TRBV29-1 with TRBJ2-7; 8 nucleotides match TRBD2. Germline assignment: CDR1 SQVTM and CDR2 ANQGSEA. The CDR3 has 14 amino acids. J was trimmed by 0 bases and V by 4 bases; bases with no gene match: 5. The CDR3 coding sequence is TGCAGCGTTGTATTTAGCGGGAACTCCTACGAGCAGTACTTC. Its translation is CSVVFSGNSYEQYF.

The table lists this clonotype with many counts. V is TRBV4-3 and J is TRBJ2-3; no reliable D call. This CDR3 has 14 amino acids. Trimming cost V 0 bases and J 0 bases, with 4 bases left between them. Germline assignment: CDR1 LGHNA and CDR2 YSLEER. CDR3 region: CASSQDTSTDTQYF. The CDR3 nucleotides are TGCGCCAGCAGCCAAGATACGAGCACAGATACGCAGTATTTT.

The chain couples TRBV20-1 to TRBJ1-1; possibly TRBD1 for D (6 bases). Germline lookup yields CDR1 DFQATT and CDR2 SNEGSKA (reference sequence). Trimming cost V 0 bases and J 7 bases, with 12 bases left between them. The CDR3 totals 13 residues. This CDR3 is CSARDLQGLEAFF. The CDR3 DNA sequence: TGCAGTGCTAGAGACTTACAGGGACTTGAAGCTTTCTTT.

This clonotype came up many times. This sequence joins TRBV5-1 and TRBJ2-1; 10 bases align to TRBD2. J was trimmed by 8 bases and V by 1 base; bases with no gene match: 6. This CDR3 has 15 amino acids. The germline gives CDR1 SGHRS, CDR2 YFSETQ. CDR3 coding DNA: TGCGCCAGCAGCTTGCTAGCGGGAGATATCCATGAGCAGTTCTTC. This sequence encodes CASSLLAGDIHEQFF.

The V call is TRBV5-1, the J call TRBJ1-1, with 11 bases that match TRBD1. CDR1 and CDR2 (germline): SGHRS, YFSETQ. The CDR3 is 16 amino acids. Trimming removed 3 bases from V and 0 bases from J; junction bases left unmatched: 4. CDR3 loop: CASSYGQGALNTEAFF. The CDR3, as DNA: TGCGCCAGCAGCTACGGACAGGGGGCGTTGAACACTGAAGCTTTCTTT. Complete variable domain (other parts from reference TRBV5-1 and TRBJ1-1): KAGVTQTPRYLIKTRGQQVTLSCSPISGHRSVSWYQQTPGQGLQFLFEYFSETQRNKGNFPGRFSGRQFSNSRSEMNVSTLELGDSALYLCASSYGQGALNTEAFFGQGTRLTVV.

CDR3 amino acids: CSAGEGQGTYEQYF. In DNA, the CDR3 is TGCAGTGCCGGAGAGGGACAGGGAACCTACGAGCAGTACTTC. The chain joins TRBV20-1 to TRBJ2-7, with 9 positions matching TRBD1. Germline assignment: CDR1 DFQATT and CDR2 SNEGSKA (reference sequence). After removal of 6 bases from V and 2 bases from J, the junction contained 8 bases not matched to a gene. The CDR3 is 14 residues long.

Notes on this clonotype: Being one base from a much bigger clone, this may be a read error. The gene calls are TRBV4-1 and TRBJ2-7; tentative D call: TRBD1 (6 bases). The CDR3 extends over 15 amino acids. Germline-derived CDR1 and CDR2 are MGHRA and YSYEKL. CDR3 region: CASRQVVGQTYEQYF. CDR3 sequence (DNA): TGCGCCAGCAGGCAAGTGGTCGGACAGACCTACGAGCAGTACTTC.

This clonotype was seen more than once but under ten times. J is TRBJ2-1 and V is TRBV11-3, with a possible D match to TRBD1 (5 bases). This CDR3 has 14 residues. The V gene's germline CDR1 is SGHNT and CDR2 YENEEA. The ends were cut back, 0 bases at V and 9 bases at J, with 12 bases in the middle. The CDR3: CASSLDPQGIEQFF. The CDR3 DNA is TGTGCCAGCAGCTTAGATCCCCAGGGTATTGAGCAGTTCTTC.

This clonotype was detected many times. V gene TRBV5-1 combines with J gene TRBJ2-1, with 7 bases that match TRBD2. Germline V gene lookup returns CDR1 SGHRS and CDR2 YFSETQ. V dropped 1 base and J dropped 2; count of bases not matched to a gene: 3. This CDR3 contains 15 residues. The CDR3 sequence: CASSLSGTTYNEQFF. CDR3 sequence (DNA): TGCGCCAGCAGCTTGTCCGGGACTACCTACAATGAGCAGTTCTTC.

In its sample, this clonotype was seen a few times. The chain's CDR3 is CASRSLAGGSSYEQYF. In DNA, the CDR3 is TGTGCCAGCAGGTCTCTAGCGGGAGGTTCTTCCTACGAGCAGTACTTC. The V gene is TRBV7-2, the J gene TRBJ2-7; 11 bases map to TRBD2. The germline CDR1 and CDR2 sequences are SGHTA and FQGNSA. The ends lost 6 bases at V and 1 base at J; junction bases unmatched: 8. The CDR3 covers 16 residues.

This clonotype was detected ten times or more. The rearrangement links TRBV25-1 to TRBJ1-1; TRBD1 might be the D (5 bases). CDR3 size: 13 residues. The germline V gene has CDR1 MGHDK and CDR2 SYGVNS. Trimming took 4 bases from V and 4 from J, leaving 10 bases between them. The CDR3 region is CASSALGGTEAFF. The CDR3 nucleotides read TGTGCCAGCAGTGCCCTCGGGGGCACTGAAGCTTTCTTT.

This clonotype was picked up many times. The rearrangement links TRBV29-1 to TRBJ2-7; the D call may be TRBD1 or TRBD2 (5 bases each). Germline V CDR1 and CDR2: SQVTM, ANQGSEA. CDR3 length: 14 residues. V was shortened by 8 bases and J by 5 bases, with 22 bases between the two germline ends. The CDR3 loop reads CSLEARAQGDEQYF. DNA of the CDR3: TGCAGCCTGGAGGCGAGGGCCCAAGGGGACGAGCAGTACTTC.

This clonotype has a handful of counts. The chain recombines TRBV18 with TRBJ2-2; 8 nucleotides match TRBD2. Per germline, CDR1 KGHSH and CDR2 LQKENI. This CDR3 comprises 17 residues. The J segment lost 0 bases and the V segment lost 1 base, leaving 4 bases of the junction unmatched. The CDR3 DNA reads as TGTGCCAGCTCACCACTTGCGGGAGGCGCGAACACCGGGGAGCTGTTTTTT. Protein: CASSPLAGGANTGELFF.

The genes are TRBV11-2 and TRBJ2-4, with 13 bases matching TRBD2. After removal of 5 bases from V and 6 bases from J, the junction contained 1 base not matched to a gene. The CDR3 runs to 14 residues. The germline gives CDR1 SGHAT, CDR2 FQNNGV. The CDR3 is CASSRTSGGNIQYF. CDR3 coding DNA: TGTGCCAGCAGCCGGACTAGCGGGGGAAACATTCAGTACTTC. Looking up the rest from reference TRBV11-2 and TRBJ2-4 gives the full variable domain: EAGVAQSPRYKIIEKRQSVAFWCNPISGHATLYWYQQILGQGPKLLIQFQNNGVVDDSQLPKDRFSAERLKGVDSTLKIQPAKLEDSAVYLCASSRTSGGNIQYFGAGTRLSVL.

This clonotype was observed at least ten times. V gene TRBV10-3 combines with J gene TRBJ2-2, with D perhaps TRBD2 (5 bases). This CDR3 is built from 15 residues. The germline V gene encodes CDR1 ENHRY and CDR2 SYGVKD. V was pared by 6 bases and J by 7 bases, with 18 bases between. The CDR3 DNA follows: TGTGCCATCAGGATAGCGCTATTAGGTGGCGGGGAGCTGTTTTTT. It translates to CAIRIALLGGGELFF.

This clonotype was found a few times. The chain joins TRBV14 to TRBJ2-1, with 9 nucleotides matching TRBD2. The CDR3 is 18 amino acids. V lost 0 bases, J lost 6 bases, and 12 bases stayed unmatched. Germline CDR1 reads SGHDN; CDR2 reads FVKESK. For the CDR3, the DNA is TGTGCCAGCAGCCAAGATCGGCTAGCGGGACCCCTTGGCAATGAGCAGTTCTTC. Residues: CASSQDRLAGPLGNEQFF.

The J gene is TRBJ2-1, the V gene TRBV10-3; 8 bases map to TRBD1. Germline V gene sequence: CDR1 ENHRY, CDR2 SYGVKD. The CDR3 is 15 residues long. Trimming cost V 6 bases and J 7 bases; bases outside gene matches: 11. CDR3 sequence: CAISDLTGARNEQFF. CDR3 sequence (DNA): TGTGCCATCAGCGATCTGACAGGGGCCCGGAATGAGCAGTTCTTC.

This clonotype showed up many times. The V gene is TRBV12-3 or TRBV12-4, the J gene TRBJ2-6, with unresolved D. CDR3 size: 14 residues. The CDR3 region is CASTPVSGANVLTF. The CDR3 nucleotides read TGTGCTTCGACCCCGGTCTCTGGGGCCAACGTCCTGACTTTC.

This clonotype has only a few counts. This chain links TRBV2 with TRBJ2-1; no definite D call. V lost 5 bases to trimming and J lost 3 bases, with 20 bases between them. CDR3 size: 17 residues. Germline lookup yields CDR1 SNHLY and CDR2 FYNNEI. CDR3 bases: TGTGCCAGCAGTCTCTATATGGAAATCACAAACTACAATGAGCAGTTCTTC. Translation gives CASSLYMEITNYNEQFF.

The table lists this clonotype with many counts. CDR3 DNA: TGCAGCGTGGCGGATGACAGAACCCAAGAGACCCAGTACTTC. It translates to CSVADDRTQETQYF. The rearrangement uses TRBV29-1 and TRBJ2-5, with a weak D call TRBD1 (5 bases). With 6 bases removed from V and 1 base from J, the gap between germline ends came to 15 bases. This CDR3 spans 14 amino acids. CDR1 and CDR2 (germline): SQVTM, ANQGSEA.

This clonotype was detected a few times. The chain couples TRBV28 to TRBJ2-3; 8 bases match TRBD1. Per germline, CDR1 MDHEN and CDR2 SYDVKM. There are 14 residues in the CDR3. J gave up 6 bases and V 5 bases, and 7 bases lay outside the gene matches. The CDR3 nucleotides are TGTGCCAGCAGTGCCGGACAGGGTAGGGATACGCAGTATTTT. Residues: CASSAGQGRDTQYF.

About this clonotype: Germline and junction disagree at one end, which may indicate a read error. This chain joins TRBV30 and TRBJ1-5; D might be TRBD1 (6 bases). CDR1 and CDR2 (germline): GTSNPN, SVGIG (reference sequence). This CDR3 spans 14 amino acids. The CDR3: CASSVAGASQPQHF. CDR3 DNA sequence: TGTGCCTCGAGTGTCGCAGGGGCAAGTCAGCCCCAGCATTTT.

This clonotype was seen a handful of times. The chain recombines TRBV18 with TRBJ2-7; TRBD2 aligns across 12 bases. Germline CDR1 reads KGHSH; CDR2 reads LQKENI. Losses at the gene ends were 3 bases for V and 4 bases for J; bases not matched to a gene: 4. CDR3 length: 15 amino acids. CDR3 DNA sequence: TGTGCCAGCTCACCCGCTAGCGGGAGGGTTTACGAGCAGTACTTC. As protein: CASSPASGRVYEQYF.

This chain links TRBV24-1 with TRBJ1-5; unclear D gene. The CDR3 runs to 14 residues. The germline V gene encodes CDR1 KGHDR and CDR2 SFDVKD. The V and J ends lost 6 bases and 1 base respectively, with 9 bases between them. The CDR3: CATSPGLSNQPQHF. CDR3 sequence (DNA): TGTGCCACCAGTCCCGGACTGAGCAATCAGCCCCAGCATTTT.

This chain connects TRBV5-5 to TRBJ2-1; no clear D. The CDR3 runs 14 residues. Germline CDR1 reads SGHKS; CDR2 reads YYEKEE (reference sequence). The V end was cut by 6 bases, the J end by 5 bases, with 15 bases between. This CDR3 is CASTPSLINNEQFF. CDR3 bases: TGTGCCAGCACCCCCTCTTTAATTAACAATGAGCAGTTCTTC. Full variable domain (rest looked up from reference TRBV5-5 and TRBJ2-1): DAGVTQSPTHLIKTRGQQVTLRCSPISGHKSVSWYQQVLGQGPQFIFQYYEKEERGRGNFPDRFSARQFPNYSSELNVNALLLGDSALYLCASTPSLINNEQFFGPGTRLTVL.

This rearrangement joins TRBV3-1 to TRBJ2-7; D might be TRBD1 (6 bases). V was trimmed by 3 bases and J by 3 bases, leaving 15 bases between them. The CDR3 runs 15 residues. In germline, CDR1 is LGHDT, CDR2 YNNKEL (reference sequence). The CDR3, as DNA: TGTGCCAGCAGCCAGGGGGCTGAAAGCGTCTACGAGCAGTACTTC. Translating it yields CASSQGAESVYEQYF.

There are a few counts of this clonotype. This sequence joins TRBV20-1 and TRBJ2-7, with TRBD1 as a possible D gene (5 bases). V lost 3 bases and J 4 bases, leaving 16 bases between the germline ends. The germline CDR1 and CDR2 sequences are DFQATT and SNEGSKA (reference sequence). The CDR3 covers 14 residues. This chain's CDR3 is CSARGPLGFYEQYF. The CDR3 nucleotides read TGCAGTGCTAGGGGGCCTTTGGGTTTTTACGAGCAGTACTTC.

This clonotype was found a few times. The V gene is TRBV7-2, the J gene TRBJ2-1; D unclear. The CDR3 totals 14 residues. Trimming pared 3 bases from V and 4 bases from J, leaving 10 bases between. Per germline, CDR1 SGHTA and CDR2 FQGNSA. Here the CDR3 DNA reads TGTGCCAGCAGCTTGGTCCCAACGTACAATGAGCAGTTCTTC. This sequence encodes CASSLVPTYNEQFF. Full variable domain (remainder filled in from reference TRBV7-2 and TRBJ2-1): GAGVSQSPSNKVTEKGKDVELRCDPISGHTALYWYRQSLGQGLEFLIYFQGNSAPDKSGLPSDRFSAERTGGSVSTLTIQRTQQEDSAVYLCASSLVPTYNEQFFGPGTRLTVL.

The chain recombines TRBV24-1 with TRBJ2-1; 9 nucleotides line up with TRBD1. V was clipped by 4 bases and J by 1 base; unmatched bases: 4. The V gene's germline CDR1 is KGHDR and CDR2 SFDVKD. The CDR3 totals 16 residues. In DNA form, the CDR3 reads TGTGCCACCAGTGAGACGGGACAGGGATCCTACAATGAGCAGTTCTTC. Residues: CATSETGQGSYNEQFF.

This clonotype was seen more than once but under ten times. The rearrangement links TRBV20-1 to TRBJ2-7; 7 bases align to TRBD1. V trimming: 3 bases; J trimming: 3 bases; junction bases outside the gene matches: 2. CDR3 length: 12 amino acids. From germline, CDR1 is DFQATT and CDR2 SNEGSKA (reference sequence). The CDR3 is CSASWDSYEQYF. CDR3 nucleotides: TGCAGTGCTAGCTGGGACAGCTACGAGCAGTACTTC.